This entry is about one T cell receptor (beta chain). Clones were read by immunoSEQ multiplex PCR, and TCRdb kept only the in-frame ones, dropping some. The sample has just over 300,000 clones, approximately 86% seen once. This entry is derived from a study of blood T cell repertoires in COVID-19. This receptor was obtained from a man between 18 and 35 years old with active or convalescent COVID-19. The sample taken for sequencing was peripheral blood.

DNA for the CDR3: TGCGCCAGCAGCTTGGGAGGGCGCCGAGAAAAACTGTTTTTT. Its translation is CASSLGGRREKLFF. The rearrangement uses TRBV5-1 and TRBJ1-4; D is unclear. With 0 bases removed from V and 8 bases from J, the gap between germline ends came to 11 bases. The CDR3 loop spans 14 amino acids. Germline V CDR1 and CDR2: SGHRS, YFSETQ.